The present TCR beta chain was sequenced within a study of T cell responses to AZD1222 COVID-19 vaccine. Study at large: Pooling covered second doses at about 4 or about 12 weeks. General observations from the study: There were mostly white British donors and more females than males, and clonal diversity was possibly underestimated. Compared with day 0, the breadth and depth of the Spike-specific TCR repertoire rose significantly after two doses of AZD1222.

The data were produced by immunoSEQ multiplex PCR, yet TCRdb's version contains in-frame clones alone and is incomplete. The sample contains about 110,000 clones, about 89% of which appear only once. Trimming left V 3 bases short and J 9 bases short, with 12 bases between. CDR1 and CDR2 (germline): WSHSY, SAAADI. The CDR3 is 13 residues long. Concerning this clone itself: Antigen specificity is unknown.

The J gene is TRBJ2-4, the V gene TRBV10-2; no reliable D call. The sequencing used peripheral blood, collected on day 0 of AZD1222 vaccination. The TCR was taken from an adult in good health. The CDR3 sequence is CASSDSDGVIQYF. For the CDR3, the DNA is TGCGCCAGCAGTGATTCCGACGGAGTCATTCAGTACTTC.